This T cell receptor (beta chain) stems from a study of CD8+ T cells in alopecia areata listed by TCRdb under 2018. For the wider study: Treated patients were enrolled in an open-label pilot trial of oral tofacitinib, 5 to 10 mg twice daily, for moderate-to-severe alopecia areata. Tofacitinib was administered for 6 to 18 months, and 6 months of follow-up off drug were then conducted to assess delayed response and recurrence. Disease severity in treated patients was measured with the SALT score, which quantifies the percentage of affected scalp surface area. To study T cell clonal expansion in alopecia areata, the researchers applied high-throughput TCRbeta sequencing to both the C3H/HeJ mouse model and human patients. On the human side, TCRbeta sequencing was run on scalp tissue and on sorted CD4+ and CD8+ peripheral blood T cells from healthy controls and from alopecia areata patients with either patchy or totalis/universalis disease. Biopsies were taken from tofacitinib-treated patients at baseline and again at 4 and 24 weeks into treatment, and several of those patients also had a later scalp biopsy. Clonality in the scalp was compared among normal scalp (n=4), patchy alopecia areata scalp (n=8), and alopecia totalis/universalis scalp (n=8). RNA was extracted with the PAXgene miRNA kit for fixed scalp, the miRNeasy kit for PBMCs, and the RNeasy kit for mouse skin. Amplification of TCRbeta CDR3 regions was done by immunoSEQ multiplex PCR using 35 Vbeta forward primers and 13 Jbeta reverse primers.

The intended sense of this specimen's time point label: about 25 weeks on oral tofacitinib. The treatment or condition label for this specimen denotes: oral pan-JAK inhibitor, 5-10 mg twice daily. From alopecia areata patients, peripheral blood was collected along with lesional scalp punch biopsies. PBMCs were separated by density centrifugation and stained for CD3, CD4 and CD8, after which CD4+ and CD8+ T cells were sorted on a FACSAria. The investigation overall reported the following: TCR sequences shared between patients were less clear than in mice, possibly partly because of HLA diversity in the patient population. Tofacitinib significantly lowered scalp clonality and the number of expanded CD8+ clones among the top 100 scalp clones. Compared with normal scalp, lesional scalp had higher clonality and more expanded CD8+ clones, particularly in alopecia totalis/universalis, a pattern that suggests antigenic drive. Resident alphabeta T cells in normal human skin are also sequenced, complicating scalp TCR repertoire analysis, unlike mouse skin dominated by gammadelta T cells. Many expanded lesional clones persisted in scalp and blood during tofacitinib treatment, which may partly explain relapse after stopping treatment. Because the treated cohort was small and had just a single nonresponder, larger studies are needed to establish links between baseline CD8+ expansion and response.

Based on the germline V gene (reference sequence), the CDR1 and CDR2 sequences are MNHEY and SMNVEV. Between the V and J ends, shortened by 6 bases and 0 bases respectively, the junction contains 0 bases. The CDR3 goes from the cysteine to the phenylalanine over 12 residues. Only the CDR3 portion is preserved as DNA: 36 bases, with reading frame beginning at the first base. Receptors were amplified or captured by the immunoSEQ multiplex PCR assay. For TCR sequencing, RNA was extracted from every sample and reverse transcribed into cDNA to serve as template. First-strand cDNA was synthesized with SuperScript III using a 2:1 mix of oligo-dT and random hexamers. A synthetic immune receptor repertoire was used to measure amplification bias, and any remaining bias was corrected computationally. As for the original processing: Raw reads were preprocessed to remove errors, and CDR3 was defined by IMGT conventions from the conserved cysteine to phenylalanine. Clonality was computed by normalizing Shannon entropy by log2 of the number of productive unique TCRs and subtracting the result from 1. CD4 or CD8 identity of scalp clones was inferred by cross-referencing scalp TCRbeta sequences with sorted blood CD4 and CD8 repertoires. In TCRdb, the immuneACCESS table is reduced to in-frame sequences with V and J assigned. These tables do not hold every clone; where another copy was compared, an unresolved V gene accounts for under half, and the others remain unexplained. The D gene and trimming were derived from the DNA, and the V and J assignments and clone size from that table. The sample data list 60,000 to 90,000 clones, and around 65% of these were observed just once. The ten largest clones take up about a quarter of the sample.

About this clone itself: The antigen it recognizes is unknown. Per-nucleotide qualities are absent, and no much larger clonotype sits a single base away.

The sample was CD8+ T cells sorted from blood, taken at week 24, from a patient treated with tofacitinib. The sequence derives from a human donor with alopecia areata. The rearrangement joined TRBV27 to TRBJ2-6; the D gene assignment is ambiguous. Here is the DNA: TGTGCCAGCAGCTCTGGGGCCAACGTCCTGACTTTC. This sequence encodes CASSSGANVLTF.